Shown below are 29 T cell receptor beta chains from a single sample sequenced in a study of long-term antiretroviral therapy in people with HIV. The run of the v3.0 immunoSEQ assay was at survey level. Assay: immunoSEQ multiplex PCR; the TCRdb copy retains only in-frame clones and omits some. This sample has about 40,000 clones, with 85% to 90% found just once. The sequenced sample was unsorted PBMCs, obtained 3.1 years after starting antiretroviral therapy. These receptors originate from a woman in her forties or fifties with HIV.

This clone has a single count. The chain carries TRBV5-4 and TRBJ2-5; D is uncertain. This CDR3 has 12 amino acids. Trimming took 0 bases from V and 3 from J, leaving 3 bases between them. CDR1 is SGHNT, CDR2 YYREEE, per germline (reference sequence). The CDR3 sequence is CASSLGEETQYF. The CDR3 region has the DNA TGTGCCAGCAGCTTGGGAGAAGAGACCCAGTACTTC.

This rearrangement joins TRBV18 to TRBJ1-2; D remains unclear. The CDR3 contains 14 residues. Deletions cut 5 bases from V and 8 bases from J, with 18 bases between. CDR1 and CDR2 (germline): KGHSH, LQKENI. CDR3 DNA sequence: TGTGCCAGCTCAGACCAGCAGGCCAGTCGAGGCTACACCTTC. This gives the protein CASSDQQASRGYTF.

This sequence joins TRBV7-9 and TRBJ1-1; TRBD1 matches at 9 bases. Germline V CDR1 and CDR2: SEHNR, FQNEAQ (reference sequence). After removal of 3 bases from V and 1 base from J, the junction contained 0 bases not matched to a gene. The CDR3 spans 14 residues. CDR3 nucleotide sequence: TGTGCCAGCAGCTTGGGACAGGGGAACACTGAAGCTTTCTTT. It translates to CASSLGQGNTEAFF.

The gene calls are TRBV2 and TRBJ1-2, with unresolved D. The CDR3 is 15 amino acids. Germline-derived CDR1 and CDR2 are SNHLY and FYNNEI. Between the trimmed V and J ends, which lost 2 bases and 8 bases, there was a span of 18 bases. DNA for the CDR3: TGTGCCAGCAGTGAATTTGGAGTCCTGATAGTCGGCTACACCTTC. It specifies CASSEFGVLIVGYTF.

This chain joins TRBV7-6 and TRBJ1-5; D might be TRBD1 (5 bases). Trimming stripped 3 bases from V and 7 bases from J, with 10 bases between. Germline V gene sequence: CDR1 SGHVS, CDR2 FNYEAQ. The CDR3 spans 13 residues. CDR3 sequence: CASSLGGDQPQHF. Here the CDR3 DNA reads TGTGCCAGCAGCTTGGGGGGGGACCAGCCCCAGCATTTT.

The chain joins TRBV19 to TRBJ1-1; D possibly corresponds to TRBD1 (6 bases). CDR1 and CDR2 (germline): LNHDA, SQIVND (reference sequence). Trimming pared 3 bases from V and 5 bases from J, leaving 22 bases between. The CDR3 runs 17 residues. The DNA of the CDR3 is TGTGCCAGTAGTATCGGGCCAGGGGTGGGGCCGGGAACTGAAGCTTTCTTT. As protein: CASSIGPGVGPGTEAFF.

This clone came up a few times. CDR3 coding DNA: TGTGCCAGCAGTTTGTCGCATCCACCCCTCCACTTT. Translated, it gives CASSLSHPPLHF. The V and J genes are TRBV28 and TRBJ1-6, with D hard to call. The CDR3 is 12 amino acids. Germline values: CDR1 MDHEN, CDR2 SYDVKM. The ends were cut back, 3 bases at V and 11 bases at J, with 8 bases in the middle. The full variable domain, completed using reference TRBV28 and TRBJ1-6, is DVKVTQSSRYLVKRTGEKVFLECVQDMDHENMFWYRQDPGLGLRLIYFSYDVKMKEKGDIPEGYSVSREKKERFSLILESASTNQTSMYLCASSLSHPPLHFGNGTRLTVT.

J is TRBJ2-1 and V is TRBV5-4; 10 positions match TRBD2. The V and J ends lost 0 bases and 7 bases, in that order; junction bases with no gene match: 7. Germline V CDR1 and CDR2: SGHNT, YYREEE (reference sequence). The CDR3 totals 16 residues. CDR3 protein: CASSLGSGGARNEQFF. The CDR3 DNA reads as TGTGCCAGCAGCTTGGGGAGCGGGGGGGCGCGGAATGAGCAGTTCTTC.

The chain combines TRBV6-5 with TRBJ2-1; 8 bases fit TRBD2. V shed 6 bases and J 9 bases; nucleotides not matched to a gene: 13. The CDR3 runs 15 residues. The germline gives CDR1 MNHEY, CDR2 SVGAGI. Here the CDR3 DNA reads TGTGCCAGCAGCAGCCCGGGACTAGGGCCTAGTGAGCAGTTCTTC. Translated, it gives CASSSPGLGPSEQFF.

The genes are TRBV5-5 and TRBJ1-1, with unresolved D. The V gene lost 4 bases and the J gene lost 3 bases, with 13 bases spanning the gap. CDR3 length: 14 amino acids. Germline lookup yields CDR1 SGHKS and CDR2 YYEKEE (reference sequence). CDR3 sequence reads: CASSRTIFYTEAFF. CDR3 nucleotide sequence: TGTGCCAGCAGCCGAACCATCTTCTACACTGAAGCTTTCTTT.

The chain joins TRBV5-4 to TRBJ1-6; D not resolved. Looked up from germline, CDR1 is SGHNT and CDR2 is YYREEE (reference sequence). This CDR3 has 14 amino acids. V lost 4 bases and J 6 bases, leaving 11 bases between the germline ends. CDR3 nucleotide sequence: TGTGCCAGCAGCGGCGGGGAGTCTAATTCACCCCTCCACTTT. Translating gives CASSGGESNSPLHF.

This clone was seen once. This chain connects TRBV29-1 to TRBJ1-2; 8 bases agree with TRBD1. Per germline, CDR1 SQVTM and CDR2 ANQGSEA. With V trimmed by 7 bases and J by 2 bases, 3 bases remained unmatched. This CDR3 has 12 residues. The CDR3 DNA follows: TGCAGCGGGACAGGGAGCAACTATGGCTACACCTTC. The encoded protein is CSGTGSNYGYTF.

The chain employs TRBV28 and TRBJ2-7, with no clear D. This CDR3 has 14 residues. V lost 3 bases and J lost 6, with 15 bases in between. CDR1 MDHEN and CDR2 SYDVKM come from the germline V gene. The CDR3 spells CASSLSVFLGEQYF. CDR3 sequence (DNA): TGTGCCAGCAGTTTGTCGGTTTTTCTGGGCGAGCAGTACTTC.

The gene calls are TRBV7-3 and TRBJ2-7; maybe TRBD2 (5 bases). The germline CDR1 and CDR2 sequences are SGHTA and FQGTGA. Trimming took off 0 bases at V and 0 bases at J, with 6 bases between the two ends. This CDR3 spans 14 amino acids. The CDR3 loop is CASSLTGSSYEQYF. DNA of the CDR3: TGTGCCAGCAGCTTAACAGGGAGCTCCTACGAGCAGTACTTC. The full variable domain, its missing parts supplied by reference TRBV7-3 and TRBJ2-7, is GAGVSQTPSNKVTEKGKYVELRCDPISGHTALYWYRQSLGQGPEFLIYFQGTGAADDSGLPNDRFFAVRPEGSVSTLKIQRTERGDSAVYLCASSLTGSSYEQYFGPGTRLTVT.

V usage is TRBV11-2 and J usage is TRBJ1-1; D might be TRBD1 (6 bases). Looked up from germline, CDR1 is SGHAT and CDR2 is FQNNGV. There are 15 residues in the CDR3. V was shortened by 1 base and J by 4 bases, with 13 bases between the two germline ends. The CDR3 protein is CASSLATGRGTEAFF. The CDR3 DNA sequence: TGTGCCAGCAGCTTAGCGACAGGTAGGGGCACTGAAGCTTTCTTT.

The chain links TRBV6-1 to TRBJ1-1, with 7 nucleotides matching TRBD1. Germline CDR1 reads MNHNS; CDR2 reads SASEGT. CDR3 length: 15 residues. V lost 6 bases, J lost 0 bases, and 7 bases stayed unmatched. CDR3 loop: CASRPLQGLNTEAFF. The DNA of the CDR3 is TGTGCCAGCAGACCGCTACAGGGGTTGAACACTGAAGCTTTCTTT.

The CDR3 bases are TGTGCCAGCAGCTTGGACGGGACAGGAGCCTCCACCGGGGAGCTGTTTTTT. This encodes CASSLDGTGASTGELFF. The chain links TRBV5-4 to TRBJ2-2; 8 nucleotides align to TRBD1. The CDR3 loop spans 17 amino acids. Losses at the gene ends were 0 bases for V and 4 bases for J; bases not matched to a gene: 8. Per the germline V gene, CDR1 is SGHNT and CDR2 is YYREEE (reference sequence).

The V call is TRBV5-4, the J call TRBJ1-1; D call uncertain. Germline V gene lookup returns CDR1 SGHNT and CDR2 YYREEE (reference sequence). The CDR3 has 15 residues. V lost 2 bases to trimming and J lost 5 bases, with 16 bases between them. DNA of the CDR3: TGTGCCAGCAGCTTCGGGTCAGTGCGGGGAACTGAAGCTTTCTTT. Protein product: CASSFGSVRGTEAFF.

CDR3 amino acids: CAWSVRDPYEQYF. DNA of the CDR3: TGTGCCTGGAGTGTGAGGGACCCCTACGAGCAGTACTTC. This sequence joins TRBV30 and TRBJ2-7; TRBD1 or TRBD2 may be the D gene (5 bases each). In germline, CDR1 is GTSNPN, CDR2 SVGIG (reference sequence). V was clipped by 0 bases and J by 2 bases, with 8 bases between them. This CDR3 is 13 amino acids long.

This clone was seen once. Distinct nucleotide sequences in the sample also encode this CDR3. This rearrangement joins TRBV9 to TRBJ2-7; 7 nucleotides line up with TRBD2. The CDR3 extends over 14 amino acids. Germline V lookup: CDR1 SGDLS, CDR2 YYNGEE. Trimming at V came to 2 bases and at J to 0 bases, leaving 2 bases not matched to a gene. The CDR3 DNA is TGTGCCAGCAGCGTCGGGACTACCTCCTACGAGCAGTACTTC. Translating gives CASSVGTTSYEQYF. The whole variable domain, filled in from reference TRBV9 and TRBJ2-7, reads DSGVTQTPKHLITATGQRVTLRCSPRSGDLSVYWYQQSLDQGLQFLIQYYNGEERAKGNILERFSAQQFPDLHSELNLSSLELGDSALYFCASSVGTTSYEQYFGPGTRLTVT.

The CDR3 spells CASSYNDQAFF. The CDR3 DNA is TGTGCCAGCAGTTACAATGACCAAGCTTTCTTT. This chain links TRBV6-5 with TRBJ1-1, with D uncertain. The CDR3 is 11 amino acids. CDR1 and CDR2 (germline): MNHEY, SVGAGI. V was pared by 2 bases and J by 9 bases, with 7 bases between.

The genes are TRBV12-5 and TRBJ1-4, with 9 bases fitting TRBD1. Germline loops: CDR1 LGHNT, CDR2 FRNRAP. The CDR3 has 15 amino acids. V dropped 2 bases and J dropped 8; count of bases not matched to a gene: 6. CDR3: CASGLRTGAKEKLFF. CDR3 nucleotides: TGTGCTAGTGGTTTGAGGACAGGGGCGAAAGAAAAACTGTTTTTT.

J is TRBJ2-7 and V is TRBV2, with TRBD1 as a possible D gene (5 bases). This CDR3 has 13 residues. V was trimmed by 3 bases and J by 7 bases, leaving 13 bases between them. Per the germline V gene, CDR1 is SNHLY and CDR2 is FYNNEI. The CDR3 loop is CASSEVRAGEQYF. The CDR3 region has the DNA TGTGCCAGCAGTGAGGTCAGGGCCGGGGAGCAGTACTTC.

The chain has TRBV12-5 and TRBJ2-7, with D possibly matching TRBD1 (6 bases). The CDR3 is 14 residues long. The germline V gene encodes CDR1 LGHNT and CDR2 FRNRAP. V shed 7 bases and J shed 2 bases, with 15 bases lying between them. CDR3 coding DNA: TGTGCTAGTGTCCCCCACAGGGATCCCTACGAGCAGTACTTC. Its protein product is CASVPHRDPYEQYF.

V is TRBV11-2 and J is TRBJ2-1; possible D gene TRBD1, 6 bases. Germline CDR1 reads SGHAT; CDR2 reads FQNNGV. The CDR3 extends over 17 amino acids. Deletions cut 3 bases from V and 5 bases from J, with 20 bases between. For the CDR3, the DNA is TGTGCCAGCAGCTTCAGAAGTTTAGGACAGCCTAACAATGAGCAGTTCTTC. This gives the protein CASSFRSLGQPNNEQFF.

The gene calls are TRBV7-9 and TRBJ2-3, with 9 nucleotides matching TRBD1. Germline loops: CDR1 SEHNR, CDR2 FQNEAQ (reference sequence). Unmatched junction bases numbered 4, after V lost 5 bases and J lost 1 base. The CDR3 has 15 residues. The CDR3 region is CASSPRDRGTDTQYF. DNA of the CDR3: TGTGCCAGCAGCCCAAGGGACAGGGGCACAGATACGCAGTATTTT.

CDR3 sequence reads: CASSELGLTEAFF. In DNA, the CDR3 is TGTGCCAGCAGTGAGCTGGGCCTGACTGAAGCTTTCTTT. The chain carries TRBV2 and TRBJ1-1; D is unclear. The CDR3 runs to 13 residues. Germline CDR1 SNHLY, CDR2 FYNNEI. Trimming removed 3 bases at V and 5 bases at J, with 10 bases between.

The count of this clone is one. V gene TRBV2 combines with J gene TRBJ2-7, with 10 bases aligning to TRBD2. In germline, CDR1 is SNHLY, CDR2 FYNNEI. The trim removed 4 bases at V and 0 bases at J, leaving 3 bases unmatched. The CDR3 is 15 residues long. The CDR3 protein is CASSALAGPSYEQYF. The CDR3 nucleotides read TGTGCCAGCAGTGCACTAGCGGGGCCCTCCTACGAGCAGTACTTC.

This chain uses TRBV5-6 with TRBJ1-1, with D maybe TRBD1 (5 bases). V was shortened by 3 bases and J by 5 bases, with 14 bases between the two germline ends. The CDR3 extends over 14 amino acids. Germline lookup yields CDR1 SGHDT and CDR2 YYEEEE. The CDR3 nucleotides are TGTGCCAGCAGCTCCGGGTGGGGCGGTACTGAAGCTTTCTTT. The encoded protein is CASSSGWGGTEAFF.